The 31 T cell receptor beta chains below all came from one sample that was sequenced in a study of blood T cell repertoires in COVID-19. Method: immunoSEQ multiplex PCR; TCRdb's copy keeps in-frame clones and lacks some. The sample consists of 150,000 or so clones, roughly 84% of them appearing once. Sequencing was carried out using PBMCs or T cells enriched from blood (not recorded which). These receptors originate from a man between 65 and 79 years old who had been exposed to COVID-19.

The V gene is TRBV3-1 (or the pseudogene TRBV3-2), the J gene TRBJ1-6, with D possibly matching TRBD1 (6 bases). The V gene lost 1 base and the J gene lost 3 bases, with 7 bases spanning the gap. The germline gives CDR1 LGHDT, CDR2 YNNKEL (reference sequence). The CDR3 is made up of 15 amino acids. The CDR3 reads CASSQARGYNSPLHF. CDR3 DNA sequence: TGTGCCAGCAGCCAAGCCAGGGGCTATAATTCACCCCTCCACTTT.

The chain has TRBV4-3 and TRBJ1-2, with D possibly being TRBD1 (6 bases). The V and J ends lost 0 bases and 3 bases respectively, with 11 bases between them. Germline-derived CDR1 and CDR2 are LGHNA and YSLEER. The CDR3 runs to 15 residues. CDR3 sequence reads: CASSQEDRSYYGYTF. Written as DNA, the CDR3 is TGCGCCAGCAGCCAAGAAGACAGGAGTTACTATGGCTACACCTTC.

This clone was seen only once. The chain couples TRBV18 to TRBJ2-7, with D possibly matching TRBD2 (5 bases). The CDR3 is 11 amino acids. The germline V gene has CDR1 KGHSH and CDR2 LQKENI. Trimming left V 3 bases short and J 7 bases short, with 7 bases between. CDR3 in amino acids: CASSPREEQYF. In DNA, the CDR3 is TGTGCCAGCTCACCGAGGGAAGAGCAGTACTTC.

The genes are TRBV3-1 (or the pseudogene TRBV3-2) and TRBJ1-2; 7 bases are a match to TRBD1. This CDR3 contains 14 residues. The germline V gene has CDR1 LGHDT and CDR2 YNNKEL (reference sequence). J lost 6 bases, V lost 3 bases, and 7 bases had no gene match. The CDR3 DNA sequence: TGTGCCAGCAGCCATCCCACAGGGGAGGATGGCTACACCTTC. Translation gives CASSHPTGEDGYTF.

The chain recombines TRBV5-4 with TRBJ2-7, with a possible D match to TRBD1 (5 bases). CDR1 and CDR2 from the germline V gene are SGHNT and YYREEE (reference sequence). Trimming stripped 3 bases from V and 2 bases from J, with 9 bases between. The CDR3 has 13 residues. The CDR3: CASSSGSAYEQYF. CDR3 nucleotides: TGTGCCAGCAGCTCAGGGTCAGCCTACGAGCAGTACTTC.

The chain carries TRBV5-4 and TRBJ2-3; D remains unclear. Germline V gene lookup returns CDR1 SGHNT and CDR2 YYREEE (reference sequence). The germline V and J ends were trimmed by 2 bases and 6 bases, with 7 bases remaining between them. The CDR3 is made up of 12 amino acids. The chain's CDR3 is CASSFLGDTQYF. For the CDR3, the DNA is TGTGCCAGCAGCTTCCTCGGTGATACGCAGTATTTT. The whole variable domain, filled in from reference TRBV5-4 and TRBJ2-3, reads ETGVTQSPTHLIKTRGQQVTLRCSSQSGHNTVSWYQQALGQGPQFIFQYYREEENGRGNFPPRFSGLQFPNYSSELNVNALELDDSALYLCASSFLGDTQYFGPGTRLTVL.

The chain recombines TRBV7-7 with TRBJ2-3; 8 positions match TRBD1. The CDR3 runs 16 residues. The junction had 4 bases not matched to a gene; V was cut back by 0 bases and J by 2 bases. Germline CDR1 reads SSHAT; CDR2 reads FNYEAQ (reference sequence). The CDR3 protein is CASSLAPGGHTDTQYF. CDR3 in DNA: TGTGCCAGCAGCTTAGCGCCAGGGGGCCACACAGATACGCAGTATTTT.

This sequence joins TRBV28 and TRBJ2-5; 10 nucleotides match TRBD2. V was clipped by 6 bases and J by 4 bases; unmatched bases: 26. This CDR3 region has 21 residues. CDR1 and CDR2 from the germline V gene are MDHEN and SYDVKM. The CDR3 protein is CASRSPLQGRVERGGVETQYF. CDR3 nucleotides: TGTGCCAGCAGGTCGCCTCTACAGGGGAGAGTAGAGCGGGGGGGAGTAGAGACCCAGTACTTC.

This clone was observed once. The gene calls are TRBV29-1 and TRBJ2-3; a weak D match, TRBD1 (6 bases). The V end lost 3 bases, the J end lost 4 bases, and 8 bases lay between the germline ends. The CDR3 is 12 amino acids. In germline, CDR1 is SQVTM, CDR2 ANQGSEA. The CDR3 region is CSVDGGSDTQYF. The CDR3 nucleotides are TGCAGCGTTGATGGGGGCTCAGATACGCAGTATTTT.

The rearrangement joins TRBV5-5 to TRBJ1-5; D possibly corresponds to TRBD1 (5 bases). The CDR3 totals 15 residues. Trimming stripped 4 bases from V and 0 bases from J, with 11 bases between. Looked up from germline, CDR1 is SGHKS and CDR2 is YYEKEE (reference sequence). In DNA form, the CDR3 reads TGTGCCAGCAGCCTGGGGCTTTATAGCAATCAGCCCCAGCATTTT. Protein sequence: CASSLGLYSNQPQHF.

This clone was seen a few times. The chain couples TRBV5-4 to TRBJ2-7, with TRBD2 identical over 10 bases. The CDR3 consists of 14 residues. The junction had 1 base not matched to a gene; V was cut back by 0 bases and J by 4 bases. Germline values: CDR1 SGHNT, CDR2 YYREEE (reference sequence). The chain's CDR3 is CASSLASGRYEQYF. CDR3 bases: TGTGCCAGCAGCTTGGCTAGCGGGAGATACGAGCAGTACTTC.

By frequency in the sample, this clone is medium-sized. This rearrangement joins TRBV7-6 to TRBJ2-2, with 7 nucleotides matching TRBD2. Germline V gene sequence: CDR1 SGHVS, CDR2 FNYEAQ. J lost 2 bases, V lost 4 bases, and 19 bases had no gene match. This CDR3 spans 20 amino acids. CDR3: CASSSFDFNGGKTNTGELFF. Written as DNA, the CDR3 is TGTGCCAGCAGCTCTTTCGACTTTAACGGGGGGAAAACCAACACCGGGGAGCTGTTTTTT.

V gene TRBV9 combines with J gene TRBJ2-1; 9 bases match TRBD2. The CDR3 contains 16 residues. J gave up 8 bases and V 4 bases, and 13 bases lay outside the gene matches. The germline V gene encodes CDR1 SGDLS and CDR2 YYNGEE. The CDR3 DNA reads as TGTGCCAGCAGCTTGGGGTTGGCGGGAGGGCAATATGAGCAGTTCTTC. Translated, it gives CASSLGLAGGQYEQFF.

The CDR3 bases are TGTGCCAGCAGCACTGGACAGGGGAACACCGGGGAGCTGTTTTTT. It codes for CASSTGQGNTGELFF. This chain links TRBV7-9 with TRBJ2-2, with TRBD1 matching over 8 bases. Trimming took 5 bases from V and 1 from J; bases not matched to a gene: 3. The CDR3 consists of 15 residues. Per the germline V gene, CDR1 is SEHNR and CDR2 is FQNEAQ (reference sequence).

The rearrangement links TRBV6-2 or TRBV6-3 to TRBJ2-4; the match to TRBD1 covers 7 bases. The V segment lost 2 bases and the J segment 2 bases; nucleotides outside the gene matches: 6. The CDR3 contains 16 residues. The V gene's germline CDR1 is MNHEY and CDR2 SVGEGT. The CDR3 region is CASSYPQGIPKNIQYF. The CDR3 nucleotides read TGTGCCAGCAGTTACCCACAGGGGATTCCCAAAAACATTCAGTACTTC.

Here the CDR3 reads CASSLVTNGYTF. As DNA, the CDR3 is TGTGCCAGCAGCTTAGTGACAAATGGCTACACCTTC. The chain has TRBV7-9 and TRBJ1-2; D remains ambiguous. CDR3 length equals 12 residues. V lost 1 base to trimming and J lost 6 bases, with 6 bases between them. In germline, CDR1 is SEHNR, CDR2 FQNEAQ (reference sequence).

The CDR3 spells CSVRIHGYTF. DNA of the CDR3: TGCAGCGTCAGAATACATGGCTACACCTTC. The chain couples TRBV29-1 to TRBJ1-2; D gene ambiguous. Trimming pared 6 bases from V and 6 bases from J, leaving 8 bases between. CDR3 length equals 10 residues. From germline, CDR1 is SQVTM and CDR2 ANQGSEA.

The rearrangement links TRBV12-5 to TRBJ1-5, with 7 nucleotides matching TRBD1. V was pared by 9 bases and J by 4 bases, with 12 bases of the junction left unmatched. This CDR3 contains 15 residues. Germline V gene data show CDR1 as LGHNT and CDR2 as FRNRAP. CDR3 DNA: TGTGCTAGACACAGGGGCGGACGATGTAATCAGCCCCAGCATTTT. It yields the protein CARHRGGRCNQPQHF.

The rearrangement joins TRBV28 to TRBJ2-3; no clear D. This CDR3 has 13 residues. V lost 6 bases to trimming and J lost 3 bases, with 10 bases between them. From germline, CDR1 is MDHEN and CDR2 SYDVKM. CDR3 sequence reads: CASSSPTTDTQYF. Here the CDR3 DNA reads TGTGCCAGCAGCTCGCCCACTACAGATACGCAGTATTTT. Complete variable domain (other parts from reference TRBV28 and TRBJ2-3): DVKVTQSSRYLVKRTGEKVFLECVQDMDHENMFWYRQDPGLGLRLIYFSYDVKMKEKGDIPEGYSVSREKKERFSLILESASTNQTSMYLCASSSPTTDTQYFGPGTRLTVL.

The rearrangement joins TRBV6-2 or TRBV6-3 to TRBJ2-7; D not resolved. Trimming removed 5 bases at V and 3 bases at J, with 8 bases between. The length of the CDR3 is 12 residues. Germline V gives CDR1 MNHEY, CDR2 SVGEGT. CDR3 in DNA: TGTGCCAGCAGTCCCTTCGGCTACGAGCAGTACTTC. It codes for CASSPFGYEQYF.

In this sample, this clone turned up a few times. The chain recombines TRBV15 with TRBJ2-3; TRBD2 agrees at 10 bases. Germline V gene sequence: CDR1 LNHNV, CDR2 YYDKDF (reference sequence). V was pared by 1 base and J by 0 bases, with 1 base of the junction left unmatched. This CDR3 contains 16 residues. This CDR3 reads CATSRASGSSTDTQYF. The CDR3 DNA sequence: TGTGCCACCAGCAGAGCTAGCGGGAGTAGCACAGATACGCAGTATTTT.

J is TRBJ2-2 and V is TRBV12-1; TRBD2 is the table's D call, not checked against the DNA. TRBV12-1 is described as a pseudogene. This CDR3 has 16 amino acids. The CDR3 is CASSYLEGPNTGELFF. DNA of the CDR3: TGTGCCAGCAGCTACTTGGAGGGGCCGAACACCGGGGAGCTGTTTTTT.

The chain is built from TRBV18 and TRBJ1-2, with a weak D call TRBD1 (5 bases). The CDR3 consists of 14 residues. From germline, CDR1 is KGHSH and CDR2 LQKENI. Trimming left V 3 bases short and J 2 bases short, with 10 bases between. The CDR3 DNA sequence: TGTGCCAGCTCACCTGGGGCCGGCAACTATGGCTACACCTTC. It encodes CASSPGAGNYGYTF.

This chain connects TRBV7-2 to TRBJ2-7; the match to TRBD1 covers 8 bases. The germline V gene encodes CDR1 SGHTA and CDR2 FQGNSA. CDR3 length: 15 amino acids. Trimming took 0 bases from V and 3 from J; bases not matched to a gene: 4. The chain's CDR3 is CASSLAQGASYEQYF. The CDR3 DNA reads TGTGCCAGCAGCTTAGCGCAGGGGGCGAGCTACGAGCAGTACTTC.

The rearrangement uses TRBV19 and TRBJ2-1; TRBD2 agrees at 8 bases. This CDR3 spans 18 amino acids. V shed 6 bases, J shed 5 bases, and the junction held 18 bases outside the gene matches. Germline V CDR1 and CDR2: LNHDA, SQIVND (reference sequence). The CDR3: CASSDPRSGTRFDNEQFF. CDR3 DNA: TGTGCCAGTAGCGACCCTAGATCCGGGACTAGGTTTGACAATGAGCAGTTCTTC.

Only one count was recorded for this clone. The V gene is TRBV28, the J gene TRBJ2-6, with D unresolved. The germline V gene encodes CDR1 MDHEN and CDR2 SYDVKM. The CDR3 sequence is 14 residues long. Deletions cut 6 bases from V and 0 bases from J, with 6 bases between. The CDR3 nucleotides are TGTGCCAGCAGGTCGTTCTCTGGGGCCAACGTCCTGACTTTC. Encoded protein: CASRSFSGANVLTF.

The chain carries TRBV5-3 and TRBJ1-2; 7 bases are shared with TRBD1. TRBV5-3 is an open reading frame whose function is uncertain. The CDR3 consists of 15 residues. Losses at the gene ends were 4 bases for V and 4 bases for J; bases not matched to a gene: 10. In nucleotides, the CDR3 is TGTGCCAGAAGCCGAAGTGACAGGGCTGGCTATGGCTACACCTTC. This codes for CARSRSDRAGYGYTF.

V is TRBV2 and J is TRBJ1-1; D possibly corresponds to TRBD1 (5 bases). The ends were cut back, 6 bases at V and 1 base at J, with 12 bases in the middle. The CDR3 totals 14 residues. CDR1 and CDR2 (germline): SNHLY, FYNNEI. CDR3 protein: CASRRDGGNTEAFF. The CDR3 coding sequence is TGTGCCAGCAGGCGGGACGGGGGGAACACTGAAGCTTTCTTT.

V usage is TRBV12-3 or TRBV12-4 and J usage is TRBJ1-2; no firm D call. V lost 6 bases, J lost 5 bases, and 13 bases lay in between. The CDR3 runs to 13 residues. The CDR3 sequence is CASSPGEIYGYTF. CDR3 in DNA: TGTGCCAGCAGCCCCGGGGAGATTTATGGCTACACCTTC.

The V and J genes are TRBV7-3 and TRBJ2-3; D gene unclear. The germline V and J ends were trimmed by 2 bases and 6 bases, with 12 bases remaining between them. Germline values: CDR1 SGHTA, CDR2 FQGTGA. This CDR3 is 14 amino acids long. This CDR3 is CASSLLGVKDTQYF. CDR3 coding DNA: TGTGCCAGCAGCTTATTGGGCGTAAAGGATACGCAGTATTTT.

CDR3 loop: CASITGDSYEQYF. As DNA, the CDR3 is TGTGCCAGTATCACCGGTGACTCCTACGAGCAGTACTTC. The V and J genes are TRBV19 and TRBJ2-7; the D is unclear. Per germline, CDR1 LNHDA and CDR2 SQIVND (reference sequence). This CDR3 region has 13 residues. The V and J ends lost 7 bases and 0 bases respectively, with 10 bases between them.